Listed below are T cell receptor beta chains from one sample, sequenced in a study of blood T cell repertoires in COVID-19. Profiled with immunoSEQ multiplex PCR; TCRdb holds only in-frame clones, not every one. The data hold fewer than 200,000 clones, with approximately 86% observed a single time. Material for sequencing was PBMCs or T cells enriched from blood (not recorded which). These receptor sequences come from a man aged 55 to 70 who had recovered from COVID-19. Both conserved end residues are part of each CDR3. D genes are given only for firm matches. Size values are once, few and many counts, or a class for expanded clones, and some rows have none.

16 | few | TRBD2 | TRBJ2-7 | TRBV15 | TGTGCCACCAGCAGAGATTCGGGGGGGGCGCAGGACGAGCAGTACTTC | CATSRDSGGAQDEQYF
15 | - | - | TRBJ1-2 | TRBV18 | TGTGCCAGCTCACCAAGCGGGGAGAATAACTATGGCTACACCTTC | CASSPSGENNYGYTF
16 | - | - | TRBJ1-2 | TRBV28 | TGTGCCAGCAGTCTAATTCTCCGACAGGTTCTTTATGGCTACACCTTC | CASSLILRQVLYGYTF
15 | - | - | TRBJ2-7 | TRBV10-3 | TGTGCCATCAGTGAGTATTTAGGGGACATCTACGAGCAGTACTTC | CAISEYLGDIYEQYF
16 | - | TRBD1 | TRBJ1-5 | TRBV27 | TGTGCCAGCAGTCCCCTACAGGGGAGTAGCAATCAGCCCCAGCATTTT | CASSPLQGSSNQPQHF
15 | - | - | TRBJ2-2 | TRBV9 | TGTGCCAGCAGCGTAGTTCAGGGTGGCACCGGGGAGCTGTTTTTT | CASSVVQGGTGELFF
14 | - | - | TRBJ2-1 | TRBV5-6 | TGTGCCAGCAGCATCGGAGGGTACTACAATGAGCAGTTCTTC | CASSIGGYYNEQFF
14 | - | TRBD1 | TRBJ2-5 | TRBV9 | TGTGCCAGCAGTGTTGGACAGGGAAAAGAGACCCAGTACTTC | CASSVGQGKETQYF
13 | - | - | TRBJ1-3 | TRBV5-1 | TGCGCCAGCAGCCCTGTATCTGGAAACACCATATATTTT | CASSPVSGNTIYF
16 | - | - | TRBJ2-7 | TRBV15 | TGTGCCACCAGCAGAGAACCAGGGGCTTCGTCCTACGAGCAGTACTTC | CATSREPGASSYEQYF
16 | - | - | TRBJ2-2 | TRBV7-6 | TGTGCCAGCAGCCAAAAGCGCGGGGTGAACACCGGGGAGCTGTTTTTT | CASSQKRGVNTGELFF
13 | - | - | TRBJ1-5 | TRBV29-1 | TGCAGCGAGTCGGAGGGTATAGGTCAGCCCCAGCATTTT | CSESEGIGQPQHF
13 | - | TRBD2 | TRBJ2-1 | TRBV5-1 | TGCGCCAGCTCGGACACTAGCGCGGGTGAGCAGTTCTTC | CASSDTSAGEQFF
12 | once | - | TRBJ2-3 | TRBV6-2/TRBV6-3 | TGTGCCAGCAGTTACTCTGAGGGTACGCAGTATTTT | CASSYSEGTQYF
14 | once | TRBD1 | TRBJ2-5 | TRBV29-1 | TGCAGCGTTTCAGCCGGACAGGTTAGGGAGACCCAGTACTTC | CSVSAGQVRETQYF
16 | - | TRBD1 | TRBJ1-1 | TRBV15 | TGTGCCACCAGCAGGGACAGGGTTACAAGTGTCCCTGAAGCTTTCTTT | CATSRDRVTSVPEAFF
14 | - | - | TRBJ1-4 | TRBV5-4 | TGTGCCAGCAGCCCGGACAGCGAGAATGAAAAACTGTTTTTT | CASSPDSENEKLFF
14 | - | TRBD1 | TRBJ1-4 | TRBV28 | TGTGCCGCAGGACTGGGACAGGATAATGAAAAACTGTTTTTT | CAAGLGQDNEKLFF
13 | - | TRBD1 | TRBJ2-5 | TRBV3-1/TRBV3-2 | TGTGCCAGCAGCCAACCAGGGGGTCCCCGAATCCACTTC | CASSQPGGPRIHF
14 | - | TRBD1 | TRBJ2-7 | TRBV5-1 | TGCGCCAGCAGCGTCATACAGGGGTTGGAGGAGCAGTACTTC | CASSVIQGLEEQYF
17 | - | TRBD1 | TRBJ2-5 | TRBV9 | TGTGCCAGCAGCGTAGAAGGGGGTTGGACAGGCCAAGAGACCCAGTACTTC | CASSVEGGWTGQETQYF
15 | - | - | TRBJ2-3 | TRBV19 | TGTGCCAGCACCCCCTCCAGGGTTGGCACAGATACGCAGTATTTT | CASTPSRVGTDTQYF
16 | - | - | TRBJ2-2 | TRBV14 | TGTGCCAGCAGCCAGTTTCGACACCAGAACACCGGGGAGCTGTTTTTT | CASSQFRHQNTGELFF
16 | - | TRBD2 | TRBJ2-1 | TRBV9 | TGTGCCAGCAGCGTATCCCTAGCGGGGGTTTACAATGAGCAGTTCTTC | CASSVSLAGVYNEQFF
15 | - | TRBD1 | TRBJ2-7 | TRBV19 | TGTGCCAGTAGTACCTTTGGGACAGGGATGTACGAGCAGTACTTC | CASSTFGTGMYEQYF
14 | - | TRBD1 | TRBJ2-5 | TRBV19 | TGTGCCAGTAGTCGCGCGGGACAGGGAGAGACCCAGTACTTC | CASSRAGQGETQYF
16 | - | - | TRBJ1-6 | TRBV9 | TGTGCCAGCAGCCTAAGCCCTGGCGGGGATAATTCACCCCTCCACTTT | CASSLSPGGDNSPLHF
14 | - | - | TRBJ2-1 | TRBV3-1/TRBV3-2 | TGTGCCAGCAGCCAAGACTTTTCCTACAATGAGCAGTTCTTC | CASSQDFSYNEQFF
17 | - | TRBD1 | TRBJ1-4 | TRBV27 | TGTGCCAGCAGTTTATCGGGGGACAGGGTTGGTAATGAAAAACTGTTTTTT | CASSLSGDRVGNEKLFF
17 | - | TRBD1 | TRBJ2-2 | TRBV7-3 | TGTGCCAGCAGCTTAACTTCCGACAGGGGATTGGCCGGGGAGCTGTTTTTT | CASSLTSDRGLAGELFF
11 | - | - | TRBJ2-3 | TRBV5-4 | TGTGCCAGCAGCCTGAGAGATACGCAGTATTTT | CASSLRDTQYF
14 | once | - | TRBJ2-7 | TRBV2 | TGTGCCAGCAAAAAAACAGCCCTTACCTACGAGCAGTACTTC | CASKKTALTYEQYF
17 | - | TRBD2 | TRBJ2-5 | TRBV19 | TGTGCCAGTATGAGGACTAGCGGGCGAGCGGGGCAAGAGACCCAGTACTTC | CASMRTSGRAGQETQYF
12 | - | TRBD1 | TRBJ2-7 | TRBV18 | TGTGCCAGCTCACCGGACAGGGGGAAGCAGTACTTC | CASSPDRGKQYF
13 | - | - | TRBJ1-2 | TRBV27 | TGTGCCAGCAGTTTAAGAGAAAACTATGGCTACACCTTC | CASSLRENYGYTF
13 | - | - | TRBJ2-5 | TRBV12-3/TRBV12-4 | TGTGCCAGCAGTTTCGGGGTGGGAGAGACCCAGTACTTC | CASSFGVGETQYF
15 | - | - | TRBJ1-5 | TRBV7-6 | TGTGCCAGCAGCTTAAAAACAGGACACAATCAGCCCCAGCATTTT | CASSLKTGHNQPQHF
13 | - | TRBD2 | TRBJ2-7 | TRBV11-2 | TGTGCCAGCACCCCGGGGACTAGCTACGAGCAGTACTTC | CASTPGTSYEQYF
19 | - | TRBD2 | TRBJ2-5 | TRBV6-1 | TGTGCCAGCAGTGAATTAATGGGACTAGCGGGGTTTGTTAAAGAGACCCAGTACTTC | CASSELMGLAGFVKETQYF
14 | - | - | TRBJ1-5 | TRBV19 | TGTGCCAGTAGTATACAGGGCCCCAATCAGCCCCAGCATTTT | CASSIQGPNQPQHF
14 | - | TRBD1 | TRBJ2-7 | TRBV15 | TGTGCCACCAGTAAGGGACAGTACTCCTACGAGCAGTACTTC | CATSKGQYSYEQYF
14 | - | - | TRBJ2-7 | TRBV28 | TGTGCCAGCAGGGGGGGACAGCGCTTCTACGAGCAGTACTTC | CASRGGQRFYEQYF
20 | - | TRBD2 | TRBJ2-2 | TRBV7-3 | TGTGCCAGCAGCTCCCCCCGGGGGACTAGCGGGAGGGCCAGGGACGGGGAGCTGTTTTTT | CASSSPRGTSGRARDGELFF
12 | once | TRBD1 | TRBJ1-2 | TRBV9 | TGTGCCAGCAGATCGACAGGGAGAGGCTACACCTTC | CASRSTGRGYTF
16 | - | TRBD2 | TRBJ2-3 | TRBV11-3 | TGTGCCAGCAGCGCTACTAGCGGGGGGGCTACAGATACGCAGTATTTT | CASSATSGGATDTQYF
15 | - | - | TRBJ1-2 | TRBV7-8 | TGTGCCAGCAGCTTAGCGGGAACCCAGGGCTATGGCTACACCTTC | CASSLAGTQGYGYTF